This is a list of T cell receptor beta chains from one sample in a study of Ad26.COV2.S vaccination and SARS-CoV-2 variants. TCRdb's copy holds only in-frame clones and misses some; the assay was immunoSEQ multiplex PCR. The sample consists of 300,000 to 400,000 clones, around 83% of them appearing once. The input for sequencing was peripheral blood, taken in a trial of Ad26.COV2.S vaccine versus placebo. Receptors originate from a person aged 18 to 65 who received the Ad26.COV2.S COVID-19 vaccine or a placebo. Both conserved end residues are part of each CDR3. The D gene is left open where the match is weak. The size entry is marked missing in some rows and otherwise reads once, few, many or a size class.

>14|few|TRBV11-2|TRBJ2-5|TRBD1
CASSQGQPQGAQYF
TGTGCCAGCAGCCAGGGACAGCCCCAGGGGGCCCAGTACTTC
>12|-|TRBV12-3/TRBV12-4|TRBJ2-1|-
CASSLGGISKFF
TGTGCCAGCAGTTTAGGCGGGATCAGTAAGTTCTTC
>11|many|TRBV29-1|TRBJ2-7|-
CSVELSYEQYF
TGCAGCGTTGAGCTATCCTACGAGCAGTACTTC
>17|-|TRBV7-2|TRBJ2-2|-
CASSTRNSITNTGELFF
TGTGCCAGCAGCACTCGAAACTCAATAACGAACACCGGGGAGCTGTTTTTT
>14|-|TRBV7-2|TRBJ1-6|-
CASSLTGYNSPLHF
TGTGCCAGCAGCCTGACAGGTTATAATTCACCCCTCCACTTT
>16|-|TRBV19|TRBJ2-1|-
CASKLAGKGTYNEQFF
TGTGCCAGCAAGTTGGCAGGGAAGGGGACCTACAATGAGCAGTTCTTC
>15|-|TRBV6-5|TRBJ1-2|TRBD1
CASNSLIDRGGGYTF
TGTGCCAGCAATTCCCTAATCGACAGGGGAGGAGGCTACACCTTC
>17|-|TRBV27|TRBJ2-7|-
CASSLSGGDTKTYEQYF
TGTGCCAGCAGTTTATCGGGGGGGGACACGAAGACCTACGAGCAGTACTTC
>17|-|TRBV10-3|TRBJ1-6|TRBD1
CAISESRPGQGNSPLHF
TGTGCCATCAGTGAGTCCCGTCCGGGACAGGGAAATTCACCCCTCCACTTT
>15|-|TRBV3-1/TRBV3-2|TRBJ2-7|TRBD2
CASALFGVPSGQQYF
TGTGCCAGCGCCCTATTCGGTGTACCTAGCGGCCAACAGTACTTC
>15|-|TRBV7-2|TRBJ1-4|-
CASSLDRGGNEKLFF
TGTGCCAGCAGCTTAGATAGGGGGGGTAATGAAAAACTGTTTTTT
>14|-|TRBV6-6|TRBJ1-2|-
CASSYDSANYGYTF
TGTGCCAGCAGTTACGATTCCGCTAACTATGGCTACACCTTC
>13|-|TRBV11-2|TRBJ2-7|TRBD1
CASSSDRAHEQYF
TGTGCCAGCAGCTCGGACAGGGCCCACGAGCAGTACTTC
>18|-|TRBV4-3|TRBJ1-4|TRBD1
CASSQGVTGSLANEKLFF
TGCGCCAGCAGCCAAGGGGTGACAGGGAGTTTGGCTAATGAAAAACTGTTTTTT
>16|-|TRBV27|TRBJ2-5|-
CASGPPEAYFGETQYF
TGTGCCAGCGGCCCGCCAGAGGCTTATTTTGGGGAGACCCAGTACTTC
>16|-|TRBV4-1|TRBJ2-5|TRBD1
CASSQVGTGGGETQYF
TGCGCCAGCAGCCAAGTGGGGACAGGGGGTGGCGAGACCCAGTACTTC
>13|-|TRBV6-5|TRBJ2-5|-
CASRRGGAETQYF
TGTGCCAGCAGAAGGGGGGGGGCAGAGACCCAGTACTTC
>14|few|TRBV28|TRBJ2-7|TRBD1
CASTRGQGFYEQYF
TGTGCCAGCACTCGAGGACAGGGATTCTACGAGCAGTACTTC
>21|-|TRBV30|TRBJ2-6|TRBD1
CAWSPYLGQTLYHPGANVLTF
TGTGCCTGGAGTCCTTATTTGGGACAGACGTTGTATCACCCTGGGGCCAACGTCCTGACTTTC
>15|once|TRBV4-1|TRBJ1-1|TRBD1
CASSRSGQAPSEAFF
TGCGCCAGCAGCCGCTCGGGACAGGCCCCTAGTGAAGCTTTCTTT
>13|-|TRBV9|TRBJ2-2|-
CASSVGSEGELFF
TGTGCCAGCAGCGTGGGGTCAGAAGGGGAGCTGTTTTTT
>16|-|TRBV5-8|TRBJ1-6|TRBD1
CASSFRTGGFNSPLHF
TGTGCCAGCAGCTTTCGGACAGGGGGCTTTAATTCACCCCTCCACTTT
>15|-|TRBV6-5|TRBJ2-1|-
CASSQTPPSYNEQFF
TGTGCCAGCAGCCAGACTCCTCCTTCCTACAATGAGCAGTTCTTC
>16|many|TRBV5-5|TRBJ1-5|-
CASSPLGSGALQPQHF
TGTGCCAGCAGCCCCCTTGGTTCAGGGGCTCTGCAGCCCCAGCATTTT
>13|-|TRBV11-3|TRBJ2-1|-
CASSTVADNEQFF
TGTGCCAGCAGCACAGTGGCTGACAATGAGCAGTTCTTC
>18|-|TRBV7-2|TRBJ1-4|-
CASSLAPVSGATNEKLFF
TGTGCCAGCAGCTTAGCCCCGGTATCCGGCGCAACTAATGAAAAACTGTTTTTT
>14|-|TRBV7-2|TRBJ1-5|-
CASSPTGPREPQHF
TGTGCCAGCAGCCCTACCGGGCCAAGGGAGCCCCAGCATTTT
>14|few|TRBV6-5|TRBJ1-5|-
CASSRSGSGQPQHF
TGTGCCAGCAGTCGGTCGGGCTCAGGTCAGCCCCAGCATTTT
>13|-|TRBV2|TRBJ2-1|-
CASSDGTLGEQFF
TGTGCCAGCAGTGATGGGACCCTCGGTGAGCAGTTCTTC
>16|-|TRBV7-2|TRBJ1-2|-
CASSSMPGVANYGYTF
TGTGCCAGCAGCTCCATGCCGGGGGTAGCTAACTATGGCTACACCTTC
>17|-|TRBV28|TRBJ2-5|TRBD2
CASSLSGLAGVLETQYF
TGTGCCAGCAGTTTAAGCGGACTAGCGGGAGTTTTAGAGACCCAGTACTTC
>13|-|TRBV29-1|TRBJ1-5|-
CSVETGPNQPQHF
TGCAGCGTTGAAACGGGGCCCAATCAGCCCCAGCATTTT
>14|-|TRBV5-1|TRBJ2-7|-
CASSLGQAIYEQYF
TGCGCCAGCAGCTTGGGACAGGCAATCTACGAGCAGTACTTC
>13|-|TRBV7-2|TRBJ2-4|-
CASSLNPGDIQYF
TGTGCCAGCAGCTTAAATCCCGGCGACATTCAGTACTTC
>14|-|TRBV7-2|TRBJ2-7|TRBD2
CASSFNLAGYEQYF
TGTGCCAGCAGCTTCAACCTAGCGGGATACGAGCAGTACTTC
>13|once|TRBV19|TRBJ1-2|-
CASSMLRVGGYTF
TGTGCCAGTAGTATGTTAAGGGTTGGCGGCTACACCTTC
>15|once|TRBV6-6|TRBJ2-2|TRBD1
CASSYRQGYGGELFF
TGTGCCAGCAGTTATCGACAGGGTTACGGCGGGGAGCTGTTTTTT
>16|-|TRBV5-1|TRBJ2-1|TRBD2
CASSPSTSGRLNEQFF
TGCGCCAGCAGCCCCTCTACTAGCGGGAGGCTCAATGAGCAGTTCTTC
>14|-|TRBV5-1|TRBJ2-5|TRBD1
CASSLPDRGETQYF
TGCGCCAGCAGCTTGCCCGACAGGGGGGAGACCCAGTACTTC
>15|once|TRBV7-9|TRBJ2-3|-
CASSLALGAARGQYF
TGTGCCAGCAGCTTAGCATTAGGGGCAGCCCGGGGGCAGTATTTT
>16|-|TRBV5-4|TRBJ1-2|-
CASSLVPVRGLYGYTF
TGTGCCAGCAGCTTGGTACCGGTCCGGGGGCTCTATGGCTACACCTTC
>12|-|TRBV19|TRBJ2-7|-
CASSRDSYEQYF
TGTGCCAGTAGTAGAGACTCCTACGAGCAGTACTTC
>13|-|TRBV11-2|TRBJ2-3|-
CASSLGSEDTQYF
TGTGCCAGCAGCTTAGGGTCGGAAGATACGCAGTATTTT
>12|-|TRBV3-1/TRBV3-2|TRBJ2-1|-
CASTQSSNEQFF
TGTGCCAGCACGCAATCCTCCAATGAGCAGTTCTTC
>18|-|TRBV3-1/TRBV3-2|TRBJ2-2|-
CASSQDGWRSSVTGELFF
TGTGCCAGCAGCCAAGATGGTTGGCGCTCCTCGGTCACCGGGGAGCTGTTTTTT
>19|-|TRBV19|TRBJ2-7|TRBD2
CASSPRPEPGLAGIYEQYF
TGTGCCAGTAGTCCACGACCAGAACCGGGACTAGCGGGTATCTACGAGCAGTACTTC